This T cell receptor beta chain is drawn from a study of T cell repertoires in cytomegalovirus infection. Across the study: CMV infection together with matching HLA type was indicated by public TCR beta signatures.

Study-level findings and limits: CMV-specific HLA-C-restricted TCR beta clonotypes dominated the ex vivo response.

As regards this clonotype: The antigen remains unidentified.

CDR1 and CDR2 (germline): SEHNR, FQNEAQ (reference sequence). The CDR3 contains 16 residues. With V trimmed by 5 bases and J by 2 bases, 6 bases remained unmatched. MiXCR was run by TCRdb on the reads, yielding one entry per CDR3 protein. The sample has about 740,000 distinct CDR3 sequences; 35% are singletons. Sequencing was carried out using PBMCs. The sequence was obtained from a human donor in good health (CMV status not recorded). Some clones in this sample may be carry-over from other donors' samples. The chain recombines TRBV7-9 with TRBJ2-3, with 11 bases aligning to TRBD2. CDR3 coding DNA: TGTGCCAGCAGCCCCCAGGGACTAGCGGTCACAGATACGCAGTATTTT. Translating gives CASSPQGLAVTDTQYF. The full variable domain, its missing parts supplied by reference TRBV7-9 and TRBJ2-3, is DTGVSQNPRHKITKRGQNVTFRCDPISEHNRLYWYRQTLGQGPEFLTYFQNEAQLEKSRLLSDRFSAERPKGSFSTLEIQRTEQGDSAMYLCASSPQGLAVTDTQYFGPGTRLTVL.